A single count supports the clone carrying this T cell receptor beta chain. Its antigen is unidentified. Using immunoSEQ multiplex PCR, the repertoire was profiled, and TCRdb retains in-frame clones only, with some absent. The sample holds about 2 million clones; 85% to 95% are singletons and the top ten take roughly 0.13%. Germline V gene sequence: CDR1 MGHRA, CDR2 YSYEKL. The CDR3 runs 15 residues. With 1 base clipped from V and 6 bases from J, the junction kept 4 bases outside the gene matches. The data belong to a study of shared clonotypes between healthy human individuals. Study-wide findings and caveats: Of the naive CD4 clonotypes, 4% to 5% were shared across a handful of donors. Richness estimates generally favored naive over memory subsets.

This TCR came from a young man in good health. Sequenced material: naive CD4+ T cells sorted from blood. The subset here: CD45RA+ positively selected. This chain connects TRBV4-1 to TRBJ1-5; 9 nucleotides align to TRBD1. The CDR3 nucleotides are TGCGCCAGCAGCCAAGCGGGACAGGGTGGTCAGCCCCAGCATTTT. Its translation is CASSQAGQGGQPQHF.